Listed here are 26 T cell receptor beta chains from one sample, sequenced in a study of blood T cell repertoires in COVID-19. Repertoires were generated with immunoSEQ multiplex PCR, while TCRdb's copy carries only in-frame clones and drops some. The sample consists of some 150,000 clones, about four fifths of them appearing once. The sequenced sample consisted of peripheral blood. The receptors were gathered from a human donor in a cohort sampled during active COVID-19.

The V call is TRBV28, the J call TRBJ1-1; 7 bases are shared with TRBD1. The CDR3 runs to 16 residues. Per germline, CDR1 MDHEN and CDR2 SYDVKM. The ends lost 7 bases at V and 4 bases at J; junction bases unmatched: 15. The CDR3 sequence is CASILPLGQLGTEAFF. CDR3 in DNA: TGTGCCAGCATCCTACCCCTGGGACAGTTGGGCACTGAAGCTTTCTTT.

The V call is TRBV28, the J call TRBJ1-2, with D perhaps matching TRBD1 (5 bases). V gave up 6 bases and J gave up 5 bases, with 16 bases separating them. Germline CDR1 is MDHEN and CDR2 is SYDVKM. The CDR3 sequence is 14 residues long. The CDR3 DNA reads as TGTGCCAGCAGCATTATTCAGGGTGGTTATGGCTACACCTTC. As protein: CASSIIQGGYGYTF.

V and J are TRBV9 and TRBJ1-5, with 10 nucleotides matching TRBD1. V trimming: 0 bases; J trimming: 7 bases; junction bases outside the gene matches: 7. The V gene's germline CDR1 is SGDLS and CDR2 YYNGEE. The CDR3 totals 16 residues. The CDR3 nucleotides read TGTGCCAGCAGCGTAGGAGGGGACAGGGGTACCCAGCCCCAGCATTTT. Residues: CASSVGGDRGTQPQHF.

The V and J genes are TRBV9 and TRBJ2-1; TRBD2 agrees at 8 bases. V shed 4 bases and J 5 bases; nucleotides not matched to a gene: 5. Germline CDR1 is SGDLS and CDR2 is YYNGEE. CDR3 length equals 14 residues. CDR3 residues: CASSYTSGNNEQFF. CDR3 in DNA: TGTGCCAGCAGCTATACTAGCGGAAACAATGAGCAGTTCTTC.

V is TRBV5-1 and J is TRBJ2-2, with 10 positions matching TRBD2. Germline values: CDR1 SGHRS, CDR2 YFSETQ. This CDR3 spans 16 amino acids. With 1 base clipped from V and 2 bases from J, the junction kept 2 bases outside the gene matches. The CDR3 sequence is CASSLLLAGNTGELFF. The CDR3 DNA reads as TGCGCCAGCAGCTTGCTACTAGCGGGAAACACCGGGGAGCTGTTTTTT.

V gene TRBV4-2 combines with J gene TRBJ2-7, with 11 nucleotides matching TRBD2. Germline V gene lookup returns CDR1 LGHNA and CDR2 YNFKEQ. The CDR3 is 16 residues long. V dropped 0 bases and J dropped 4; count of bases not matched to a gene: 5. CDR3 region: CASSQEASGRTYEQYF. The CDR3 region has the DNA TGTGCCAGCAGCCAAGAGGCTAGCGGGAGGACATACGAGCAGTACTTC.

V usage is TRBV6-5 and J usage is TRBJ1-5; 7 nucleotides align to TRBD1. The germline V gene encodes CDR1 MNHEY and CDR2 SVGAGI. V shed 0 bases, J shed 10 bases, and the junction held 9 bases outside the gene matches. The CDR3 is made up of 15 amino acids. The DNA of the CDR3 is TGTGCCAGCAGTTACTCGAGAGGGGGCGGTGGACCCCAGCATTTT. Its protein product is CASSYSRGGGGPQHF.

This clone occurred a few times. The chain joins TRBV5-1 to TRBJ1-4; D is perhaps TRBD1 (5 bases). Germline values: CDR1 SGHRS, CDR2 YFSETQ. The CDR3 is 13 residues long. Deletions cut 0 bases from V and 8 bases from J, with 8 bases between. This CDR3 is CASSLAGREKLFF. In nucleotides, the CDR3 is TGCGCCAGCAGCTTGGCAGGGAGGGAAAAACTGTTTTTT.

The chain is built from TRBV7-9 and TRBJ1-1; no reliable D call. CDR1 and CDR2 (germline): SEHNR, FQNEAQ (reference sequence). This CDR3 has 15 amino acids. Trimming took off 1 base at V and 3 bases at J, with 12 bases between the two ends. In DNA, the CDR3 is TGTGCCAGCAGCTTAGACACCGGGTTCTACACTGAAGCTTTCTTT. Amino acids: CASSLDTGFYTEAFF.

The rearrangement uses TRBV9 and TRBJ2-3; no clear D. V was trimmed by 0 bases and J by 2 bases, leaving 7 bases between them. Germline loops: CDR1 SGDLS, CDR2 YYNGEE. The CDR3 runs to 14 residues. The CDR3 DNA is TGTGCCAGCAGCGTAGGACTTGCCACAGATACGCAGTATTTT. Translation: CASSVGLATDTQYF.

This sequence joins TRBV29-1 and TRBJ2-5; the match to TRBD1 covers 8 bases. V lost 6 bases and J lost 5; bases outside the gene matches: 5. Germline CDR1 reads SQVTM; CDR2 reads ANQGSEA. The CDR3 spans 12 residues. The CDR3 DNA follows: TGCAGCGTGGCCCAGGGGGCCGAGACCCAGTACTTC. Amino acid sequence: CSVAQGAETQYF. Using reference TRBV29-1 and TRBJ2-5 for the parts outside the CDR3, the full variable domain is SAVISQKPSRDICQRGTSLTIQCQVDSQVTMMFWYRQQPGQSLTLIATANQGSEATYESGFVIDKFPISRPNLTFSTLTVSNMSPEDSSIYLCSVAQGAETQYFGPGTRLLVL.

The table lists this clone with a count of one. Here the CDR3 DNA reads TGTGCCAGCAGCAAAGATCCGGGACAGATCGAGACCCTCCACTTT. Its protein is CASSKDPGQIETLHF. The chain has TRBV21-1 and TRBJ1-6; the D call TRBD1 from the table was never checked on the DNA. TRBV21-1 is a pseudogene segment. This CDR3 has 15 residues.

The chain links TRBV5-6 to TRBJ2-1; tentatively, D is TRBD1 (7 bases). The CDR3 totals 15 residues. V lost 0 bases and J 7 bases, leaving 14 bases between the germline ends. From germline, CDR1 is SGHDT and CDR2 YYEEEE. The CDR3 sequence: CASSLDGRGANEQFF. CDR3 sequence (DNA): TGTGCCAGCAGCTTGGACGGCAGGGGGGCGAATGAGCAGTTCTTC. Supplemented by reference TRBV5-6 and TRBJ2-1, the full variable domain reads DAGVTQSPTHLIKTRGQQVTLRCSPKSGHDTVSWYQQALGQGPQFIFQYYEEEERQRGNFPDRFSGHQFPNYSSELNVNALLLGDSALYLCASSLDGRGANEQFFGPGTRLTVL.

The CDR3 sequence: CASSDRGPRVDTEAFF. CDR3 bases: TGTGCCAGTAGTGACAGGGGGCCCCGGGTTGACACTGAAGCTTTCTTT. The genes are TRBV19 and TRBJ1-1; 10 bases align to TRBD1. V shed 5 bases, J shed 3 bases, and the junction held 9 bases outside the gene matches. This CDR3 contains 16 residues. Germline CDR1 and CDR2: LNHDA and SQIVND (reference sequence).

The gene calls are TRBV6-2 or TRBV6-3 and TRBJ2-3; 9 nucleotides match TRBD2. The CDR3 has 16 amino acids. The V segment lost 4 bases and the J segment 3 bases; nucleotides outside the gene matches: 8. Germline values: CDR1 MNHEY, CDR2 SVGEGT. CDR3 bases: TGTGCCAGCAGTTCACGTGGCGGGAGGGCAACAGATACGCAGTATTTT. This codes for CASSSRGGRATDTQYF.

This chain links TRBV13 with TRBJ2-7; D may be TRBD1 (5 bases). Germline V gene sequence: CDR1 PRHDT, CDR2 FYEKMQ (reference sequence). The germline V and J ends were trimmed by 0 bases and 5 bases, with 14 bases remaining between them. The CDR3 is 15 amino acids. The CDR3 sequence: CASSLGGQGPHEQYF. The CDR3 DNA is TGTGCCAGCAGCTTAGGCGGGCAGGGCCCTCACGAGCAGTACTTC. The whole variable domain, filled in from reference TRBV13 and TRBJ2-7, reads AAGVIQSPRHLIKEKRETATLKCYPIPRHDTVYWYQQGPGQDPQFLISFYEKMQSDKGSIPDRFSAQQFSDYHSELNMSSLELGDSALYFCASSLGGQGPHEQYFGPGTRLTVT.

This rearrangement joins TRBV6-5 to TRBJ2-7; D remains ambiguous. Germline V gives CDR1 MNHEY, CDR2 SVGAGI. The CDR3 consists of 14 residues. Deletions cut 2 bases from V and 6 bases from J, with 14 bases between. As DNA, the CDR3 is TGTGCCAGCAGTTACGCGGTCCCCCAAGGCGAGCAGTACTTC. Protein product: CASSYAVPQGEQYF.

The rearrangement joins TRBV5-1 to TRBJ1-3; possibly TRBD1 for D (6 bases). Germline CDR1 is SGHRS and CDR2 is YFSETQ. The CDR3 is made up of 14 amino acids. V lost 3 bases and J 8 bases, leaving 15 bases between the germline ends. The CDR3 nucleotides are TGCGCCAGCAGCTGGGGGGGGCGCGAAGACACCATATATTTT. Amino acids: CASSWGGREDTIYF.

The rearrangement joins TRBV6-2 or TRBV6-3 to TRBJ1-5; 8 nucleotides match TRBD1. The germline V gene has CDR1 MNHEY and CDR2 SVGEGT. V lost 5 bases to trimming and J lost 2 bases; unmatched junction nucleotides: 5. This CDR3 comprises 15 residues. The CDR3 coding sequence is TGTGCCAGCAGTCCAGGGGGCTGGGGCAATCAGCCCCAGCATTTT. Translating gives CASSPGGWGNQPQHF.

This clone has a handful of counts. The gene calls are TRBV9 and TRBJ2-5; 14 bases are a match to TRBD2. The trim removed 0 bases at V and 2 bases at J, leaving 3 bases unmatched. CDR3 length: 17 residues. CDR1 is SGDLS, CDR2 YYNGEE, per germline. The CDR3 region is CASSVGLAGGPQETQYF. In DNA, the CDR3 is TGTGCCAGCAGCGTAGGACTAGCGGGAGGGCCACAAGAGACCCAGTACTTC.

This chain links TRBV29-1 with TRBJ2-7, with D maybe TRBD2 (6 bases). In germline, CDR1 is SQVTM, CDR2 ANQGSEA. Trimming left V 3 bases short and J 2 bases short, with 17 bases between. The CDR3 has 15 amino acids. CDR3 nucleotides: TGCAGCGTTGAGAGCGGCAGCGGGCAGGCCTACGAGCAGTACTTC. Translating gives CSVESGSGQAYEQYF.

The chain combines TRBV2 with TRBJ2-5, with 7 bases fitting TRBD1. This CDR3 spans 13 amino acids. Trimming at V came to 6 bases and at J to 5 bases, leaving 6 bases not matched to a gene. Germline CDR1 and CDR2: SNHLY and FYNNEI. The CDR3 DNA is TGTGCCAGCAGAAAAACAGGGGTGGAGACCCAGTACTTC. Protein product: CASRKTGVETQYF.

The V call is TRBV4-2, the J call TRBJ1-2; 9 bases line up with TRBD1. The V segment lost 2 bases and the J segment 6 bases; nucleotides outside the gene matches: 7. The CDR3 sequence is 15 residues long. Germline CDR1 is LGHNA and CDR2 is YNFKEQ. The CDR3 DNA reads TGTGCCAGCAGCCAACCTACAGGGGGCGCAAATGGCTACACCTTC. Protein: CASSQPTGGANGYTF.

V is TRBV5-1 and J is TRBJ1-6; 8 bases align to TRBD1. V was pared by 4 bases and J by 6 bases, with 6 bases of the junction left unmatched. The germline gives CDR1 SGHRS, CDR2 YFSETQ. This CDR3 comprises 15 residues. CDR3 coding DNA: TGCGCCAGCAGCGGAGGACAGGGACGTAATTCACCCCTCCACTTT. This translates into CASSGGQGRNSPLHF. Complete variable domain (other parts from reference TRBV5-1 and TRBJ1-6): KAGVTQTPRYLIKTRGQQVTLSCSPISGHRSVSWYQQTPGQGLQFLFEYFSETQRNKGNFPGRFSGRQFSNSRSEMNVSTLELGDSALYLCASSGGQGRNSPLHFGNGTRLTVT.

This chain connects TRBV19 to TRBJ2-3; 13 bases align to TRBD2. J was trimmed by 0 bases and V by 4 bases; bases with no gene match: 4. This CDR3 region has 17 residues. CDR1 LNHDA and CDR2 SQIVND come from the germline V gene (reference sequence). CDR3 region: CASSRRTSGRSTDTQYF. The CDR3 nucleotides are TGTGCCAGTAGTAGACGGACTAGCGGGAGAAGCACAGATACGCAGTATTTT.

CDR3 sequence (DNA): TGTGCCTGGAGTGGACAGGGCCGGTCGTATGGCTACACCTTC. Protein product: CAWSGQGRSYGYTF. The chain carries TRBV30 and TRBJ1-2; TRBD1 agrees at 7 bases. Germline-derived CDR1 and CDR2 are GTSNPN and SVGIG (reference sequence). The CDR3 is 14 amino acids. V was pared by 1 base and J by 5 bases, with 7 bases of the junction left unmatched.